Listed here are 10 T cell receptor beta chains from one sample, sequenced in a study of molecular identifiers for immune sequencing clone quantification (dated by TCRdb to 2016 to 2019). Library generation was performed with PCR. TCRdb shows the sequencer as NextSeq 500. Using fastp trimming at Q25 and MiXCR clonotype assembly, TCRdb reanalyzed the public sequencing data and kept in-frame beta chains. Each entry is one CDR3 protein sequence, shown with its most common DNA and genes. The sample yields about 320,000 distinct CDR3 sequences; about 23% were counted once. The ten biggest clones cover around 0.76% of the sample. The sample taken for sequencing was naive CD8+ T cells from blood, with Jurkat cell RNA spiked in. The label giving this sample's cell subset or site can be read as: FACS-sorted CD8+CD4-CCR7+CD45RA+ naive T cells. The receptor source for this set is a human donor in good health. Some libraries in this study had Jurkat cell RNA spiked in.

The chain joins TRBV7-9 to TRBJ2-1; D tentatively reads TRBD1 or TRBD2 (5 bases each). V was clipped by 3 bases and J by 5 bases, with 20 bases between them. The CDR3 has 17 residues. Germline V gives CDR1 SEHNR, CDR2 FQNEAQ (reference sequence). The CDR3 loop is CASSLSLQGAENNEQFF. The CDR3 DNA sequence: TGTGCCAGCAGCTTGTCGCTGCAGGGAGCAGAAAACAATGAGCAGTTCTTC.

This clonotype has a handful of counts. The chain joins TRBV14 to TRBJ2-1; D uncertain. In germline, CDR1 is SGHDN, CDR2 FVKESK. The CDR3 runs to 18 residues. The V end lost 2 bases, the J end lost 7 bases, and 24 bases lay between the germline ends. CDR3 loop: CASSQRGVSFPVRNEQFF. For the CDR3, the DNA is TGTGCCAGCAGCCAACGAGGAGTTAGCTTCCCCGTGAGGAATGAGCAGTTCTTC. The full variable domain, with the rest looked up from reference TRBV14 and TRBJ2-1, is EAGVTQFPSHSVIEKGQTVTLRCDPISGHDNLYWYRRVMGKEIKFLLHFVKESKQDESGMPNNRFLAERTGGTYSTLKVQPAELEDSGVYFCASSQRGVSFPVRNEQFFGPGTRLTVL.

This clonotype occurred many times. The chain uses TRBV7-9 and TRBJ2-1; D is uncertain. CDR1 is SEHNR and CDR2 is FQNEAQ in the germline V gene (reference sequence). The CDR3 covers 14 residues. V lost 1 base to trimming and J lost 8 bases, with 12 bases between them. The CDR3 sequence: CASSLGFGVYEQFF. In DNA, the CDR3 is TGTGCCAGCAGCTTAGGGTTTGGGGTATATGAGCAGTTCTTC.

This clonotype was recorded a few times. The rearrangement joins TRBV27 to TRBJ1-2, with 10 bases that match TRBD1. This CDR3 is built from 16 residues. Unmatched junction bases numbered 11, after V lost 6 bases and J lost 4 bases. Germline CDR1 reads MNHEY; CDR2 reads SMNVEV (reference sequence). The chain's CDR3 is CASRESPGQGSYGYTF. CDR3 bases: TGTGCCAGCAGGGAATCGCCGGGACAGGGGTCCTATGGCTACACCTTC.

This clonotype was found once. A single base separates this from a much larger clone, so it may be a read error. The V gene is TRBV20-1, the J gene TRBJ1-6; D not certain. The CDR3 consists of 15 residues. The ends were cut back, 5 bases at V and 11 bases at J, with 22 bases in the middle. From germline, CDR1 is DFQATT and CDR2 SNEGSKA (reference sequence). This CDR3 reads CSAVPVGGLGPPLHF. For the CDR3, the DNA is TGCAGTGCTGTCCCAGTGGGAGGGCTTGGCCCACCCCTCCACTTT.

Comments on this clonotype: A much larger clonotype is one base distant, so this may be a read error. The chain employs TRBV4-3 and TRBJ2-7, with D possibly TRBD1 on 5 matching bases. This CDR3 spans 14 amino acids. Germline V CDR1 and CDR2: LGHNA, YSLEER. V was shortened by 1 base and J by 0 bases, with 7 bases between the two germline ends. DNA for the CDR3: TGCGCCAGCAGCCAAGGACAGCACTCCTACGAGCAGTACTTC. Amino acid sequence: CASSQGQHSYEQYF.

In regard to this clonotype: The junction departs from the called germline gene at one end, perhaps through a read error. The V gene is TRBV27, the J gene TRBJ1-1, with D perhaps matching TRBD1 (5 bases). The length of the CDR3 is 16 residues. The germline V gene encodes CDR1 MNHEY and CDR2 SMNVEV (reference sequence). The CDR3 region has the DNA TGTGCCAGCAGTTTAGGGGGAGGGGTCCTGAACACTAAAGCTTTCTTT. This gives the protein CASSLGGGVLNTKAFF.

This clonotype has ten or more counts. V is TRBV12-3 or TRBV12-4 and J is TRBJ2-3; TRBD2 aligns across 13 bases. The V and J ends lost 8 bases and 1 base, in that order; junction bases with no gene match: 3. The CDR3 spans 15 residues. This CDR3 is CASRGLAGGTDTQYF. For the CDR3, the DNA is TGTGCCAGCCGCGGACTAGCGGGGGGCACAGATACGCAGTATTTT.

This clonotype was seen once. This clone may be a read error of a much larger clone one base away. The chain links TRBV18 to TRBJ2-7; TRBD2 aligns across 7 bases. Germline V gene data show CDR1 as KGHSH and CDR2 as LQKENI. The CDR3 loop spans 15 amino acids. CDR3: CACSPSPGGSYEQYF. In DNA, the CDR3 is TGTGCCTGCTCACCATCCCCGGGGGGTAGCTACGAGCAGTACTTC.

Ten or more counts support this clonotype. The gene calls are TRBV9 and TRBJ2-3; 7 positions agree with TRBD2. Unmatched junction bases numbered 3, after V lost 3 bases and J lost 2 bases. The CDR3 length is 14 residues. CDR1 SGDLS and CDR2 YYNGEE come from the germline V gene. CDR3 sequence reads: CASSASGYTDTQYF. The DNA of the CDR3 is TGTGCCAGCAGCGCTAGCGGATACACAGATACGCAGTATTTT. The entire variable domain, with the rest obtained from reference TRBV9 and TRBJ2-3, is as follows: DSGVTQTPKHLITATGQRVTLRCSPRSGDLSVYWYQQSLDQGLQFLIQYYNGEERAKGNILERFSAQQFPDLHSELNLSSLELGDSALYFCASSASGYTDTQYFGPGTRLTVL.